This T cell receptor (beta chain) comes out of a study of blood T cell repertoires in COVID-19. In Seattle, patients joined the study during active infection and were tracked longitudinally. The CDR3 length is 14 residues. V was trimmed by 3 bases and J by 6 bases, leaving 14 bases between them. CDR1 and CDR2 (germline): SGHDN, FVKESK. Per the original data handling: Reference gene primers were amplified, and this amplification served to estimate nucleated cell counts. The method was immunoSEQ multiplex PCR; TCRdb's version includes in-frame clones alone and lacks a portion of them. V and J calls and clone size are given by that table; D and trimming were obtained from the DNA. Of about 170,000 clones detected, 84% appear once; the ten largest clones hold 2.5% to 3%.

Specimen: peripheral blood. This sequence originates from a woman of 80 years or more with COVID-19, enrolled during active disease. The chain recombines TRBV14 with TRBJ1-1; D call uncertain. The CDR3: CASSHRGGWPEAFF. The CDR3 DNA reads as TGTGCCAGCAGCCACCGAGGAGGATGGCCTGAAGCTTTCTTT.